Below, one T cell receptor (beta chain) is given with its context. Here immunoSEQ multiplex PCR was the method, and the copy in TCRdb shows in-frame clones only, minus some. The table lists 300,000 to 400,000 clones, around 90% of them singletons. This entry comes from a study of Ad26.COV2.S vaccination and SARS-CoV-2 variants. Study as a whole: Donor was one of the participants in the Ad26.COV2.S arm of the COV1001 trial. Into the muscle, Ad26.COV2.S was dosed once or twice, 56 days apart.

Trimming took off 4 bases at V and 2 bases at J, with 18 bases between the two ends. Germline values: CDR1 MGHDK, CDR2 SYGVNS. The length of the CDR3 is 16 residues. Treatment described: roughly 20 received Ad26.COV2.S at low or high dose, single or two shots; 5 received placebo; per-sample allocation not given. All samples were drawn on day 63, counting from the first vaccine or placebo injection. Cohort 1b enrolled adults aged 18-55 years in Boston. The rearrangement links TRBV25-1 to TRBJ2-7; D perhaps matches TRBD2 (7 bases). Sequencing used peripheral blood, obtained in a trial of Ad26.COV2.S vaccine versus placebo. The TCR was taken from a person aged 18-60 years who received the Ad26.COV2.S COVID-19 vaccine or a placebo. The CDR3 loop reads CASSGGGRGFPYEQYF. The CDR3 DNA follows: TGTGCCAGCAGTGGGGGGGGCAGGGGCTTCCCCTACGAGCAGTACTTC.